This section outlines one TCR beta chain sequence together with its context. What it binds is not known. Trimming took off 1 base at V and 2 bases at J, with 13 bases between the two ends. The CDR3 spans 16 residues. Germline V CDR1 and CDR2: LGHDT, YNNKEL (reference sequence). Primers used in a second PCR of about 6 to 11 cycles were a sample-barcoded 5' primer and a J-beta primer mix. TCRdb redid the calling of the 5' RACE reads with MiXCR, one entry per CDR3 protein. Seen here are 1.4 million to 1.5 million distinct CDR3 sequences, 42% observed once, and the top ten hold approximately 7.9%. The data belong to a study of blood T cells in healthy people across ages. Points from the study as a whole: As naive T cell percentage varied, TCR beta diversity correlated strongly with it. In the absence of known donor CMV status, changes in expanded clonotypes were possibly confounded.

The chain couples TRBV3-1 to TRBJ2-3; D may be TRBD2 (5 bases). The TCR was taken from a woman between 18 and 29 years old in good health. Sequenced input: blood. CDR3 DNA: TGTGCCAGCAGCCAAGGCCCGGGATTCAACACAGATACGCAGTATTTT. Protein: CASSQGPGFNTDTQYF.